This T cell receptor (beta chain) was sequenced for a study of metastatic and nonmetastatic thyroid tumors. The CDR3 contains 13 residues. Germline CDR1 GTSNPN, CDR2 SVGIG (reference sequence). Trimming at V came to 8 bases and at J to 1 base, leaving 5 bases not matched to a gene. MiXCR re-clonotyped the PCR reads for TCRdb. The table has over 15,000 clones, roughly 25% seen once. This clone was seen repeatedly, ten times or more. Every patient was untreated before thyroid surgery. This TCR derives from a female donor with papillary thyroid cancer or a benign thyroid nodule (not recorded which). Some clones in this sample may be carry-over from other donors' samples. V and J are TRBV30 and TRBJ2-5; 9 bases agree with TRBD2. The source material was tumor tissue. The CDR3 sequence: CATKREVQETQYF. DNA for the CDR3: TGTGCCACAAAGCGGGAGGTCCAAGAGACCCAGTACTTC.